This is a list of T cell receptor beta chains from one sample in a study of blood T cell repertoires in COVID-19. Repertoires were generated with immunoSEQ multiplex PCR, while TCRdb's copy carries only in-frame clones and drops some. The sample records about 92,000 clones, around 85% being singletons. Input material: peripheral blood. Every receptor here comes from a woman aged 80 or over with active or convalescent COVID-19. The CDR3 runs from the conserved cysteine through the conserved F or W. Fields, in order: J gene, clone size, D gene, V gene, CDR3 length, CDR3 protein, CDR3 DNA. D genes are given only for firm matches. The size entry is marked missing in some rows and otherwise reads once, few, many or a size class.

J: TRBJ2-1
size: NA
D: TRBD1
V: TRBV7-8
length: 14
CDR3: CASSFETGENEQFF
DNA: TGTGCCAGCAGCTTTGAAACAGGGGAGAATGAGCAGTTCTTC

J: TRBJ2-5
size: NA
D: NA
V: TRBV5-4
length: 14
CDR3: CASSLAGGKETQYF
DNA: TGTGCCAGCAGTTTAGCAGGGGGGAAGGAGACCCAGTACTTC

J: TRBJ1-2
size: NA
D: TRBD1
V: TRBV19
length: 13
CDR3: CASSIGQGYGYTF
DNA: TGTGCCAGTAGTATTGGACAGGGGTATGGCTACACCTTC

J: TRBJ2-7
size: NA
D: TRBD2
V: TRBV20-1
length: 12
CDR3: CSASQREHPQYF
DNA: TGCAGTGCTAGTCAGCGGGAGCATCCGCAGTACTTC

J: TRBJ2-2
size: once
D: NA
V: TRBV19
length: 15
CDR3: CASSLGTMNTGELFF
DNA: TGTGCCAGTAGTCTCGGGACAATGAACACCGGGGAGCTGTTTTTT

J: TRBJ2-7
size: NA
D: NA
V: TRBV4-1
length: 12
CDR3: CASSQELSEQYF
DNA: TGCGCCAGCAGCCAAGAACTCTCCGAGCAGTACTTC

J: TRBJ2-2
size: few
D: NA
V: TRBV19
length: 12
CDR3: CASSPPAGELFF
DNA: TGTGCCAGTAGTCCCCCGGCCGGGGAGCTGTTTTTT

J: TRBJ2-1
size: NA
D: NA
V: TRBV23-1
length: 13
CDR3: CASIAYSLNEQFF
DNA: TGCGCCAGCATAGCTTATTCCCTCAATGAGCAGTTCTTC

J: TRBJ2-7
size: NA
D: NA
V: TRBV6-5
length: 12
CDR3: CASSHHSYEQYF
DNA: TGTGCCAGCAGTCACCACAGCTACGAGCAGTACTTC

J: TRBJ2-7
size: NA
D: NA
V: TRBV9
length: 13
CDR3: CASSVEGDYEQYF
DNA: TGTGCCAGCAGCGTAGAAGGGGACTACGAGCAGTACTTC

J: TRBJ1-3
size: NA
D: TRBD1
V: TRBV24-1
length: 14
CDR3: CATRLPGQRNTIYF
DNA: TGTGCCACCAGATTACCGGGACAGAGAAACACCATATATTTT

J: TRBJ1-6
size: NA
D: TRBD1
V: TRBV19
length: 15
CDR3: CATSSWTGRNSPLHF
DNA: TGTGCCACCAGTTCCTGGACAGGGAGGAATTCACCCCTCCACTTT

J: TRBJ2-1
size: NA
D: NA
V: TRBV15
length: 15
CDR3: CATSRVGSRRDEQFF
DNA: TGTGCCACCAGCAGAGTGGGAAGTAGGAGGGATGAGCAGTTCTTC

J: TRBJ2-1
size: NA
D: TRBD2
V: TRBV29-1
length: 14
CDR3: CSVDGTSDYNEQFF
DNA: TGCAGCGTTGATGGGACTAGCGACTACAATGAGCAGTTCTTC

J: TRBJ1-6
size: NA
D: NA
V: TRBV19
length: 17
CDR3: CASSMFWGQGGDSPLHF
DNA: TGTGCCAGTAGTATGTTTTGGGGACAAGGAGGTGATTCACCCCTCCACTTT

J: TRBJ1-2
size: few
D: TRBD1
V: TRBV9
length: 15
CDR3: CASSVGTGLGYGYTF
DNA: TGTGCCAGCAGCGTCGGGACAGGCCTAGGGTATGGCTACACCTTC

J: TRBJ2-7
size: NA
D: TRBD1
V: TRBV7-2
length: 15
CDR3: CASSLVSGQVYEQYF
DNA: TGTGCCAGCAGCTTAGTCTCGGGACAGGTATACGAGCAGTACTTC

J: TRBJ1-2
size: NA
D: NA
V: TRBV7-9
length: 15
CDR3: CASSRRGGLSYGYTF
DNA: TGTGCCAGCAGCCGAAGAGGCGGGTTATCCTATGGCTACACCTTC

J: TRBJ2-7
size: NA
D: NA
V: TRBV6-5
length: 15
CDR3: CASRQASYDAYEQYF
DNA: TGTGCCAGCAGACAGGCCTCCTACGATGCCTACGAGCAGTACTTC

J: TRBJ2-1
size: NA
D: TRBD1
V: TRBV5-1
length: 13
CDR3: CASSLDTGGGRFF
DNA: TGCGCCAGCAGCTTGGATACAGGGGGCGGAAGATTCTTC

J: TRBJ2-1
size: once
D: TRBD2
V: TRBV11-2
length: 15
CDR3: CASSRSGGAYNEQFF
DNA: TGTGCCAGCAGCCGGAGCGGGGGGGCCTACAATGAGCAGTTCTTC

J: TRBJ2-1
size: NA
D: TRBD1
V: TRBV3-1/TRBV3-2
length: 15
CDR3: CASHKGGTGSNEQFF
DNA: TGTGCCAGCCATAAGGGCGGGACAGGGTCCAATGAGCAGTTCTTC

J: TRBJ2-4
size: few
D: NA
V: TRBV21-1
length: 12
CDR3: CAMAKPKNIQYF
DNA: TGTGCCATGGCCAAACCCAAAAACATTCAGTACTTC

J: TRBJ2-3
size: NA
D: TRBD1
V: TRBV10-3
length: 18
CDR3: CAISEGGLGQTSTDTQYF
DNA: TGTGCCATCAGTGAGGGGGGTTTGGGACAGACTAGCACAGATACGCAGTATTTT

J: TRBJ2-5
size: NA
D: TRBD2
V: TRBV30
length: 13
CDR3: CAQTSGDQETQYF
DNA: TGTGCCCAGACTAGCGGAGATCAAGAGACCCAGTACTTC

J: TRBJ2-4
size: once
D: TRBD2
V: TRBV6-2/TRBV6-3
length: 20
CDR3: CASSYEAWTSGFLAKNIQYF
DNA: TGTGCCAGCAGTTATGAGGCCTGGACTAGCGGCTTTTTAGCCAAAAACATTCAGTACTTC

J: TRBJ2-5
size: few
D: TRBD2
V: TRBV7-2
length: 15
CDR3: CASSFSGLATETQYF
DNA: TGTGCCAGCAGCTTTTCGGGACTAGCAACCGAGACCCAGTACTTC

J: TRBJ1-3
size: NA
D: TRBD1
V: TRBV19
length: 16
CDR3: CASTGTGGATGNTIYF
DNA: TGTGCCAGTACCGGGACAGGGGGCGCGACTGGAAACACCATATATTTT

J: TRBJ2-7
size: few
D: TRBD2
V: TRBV7-9
length: 15
CDR3: CASSPLAGPSYEQYF
DNA: TGTGCCAGCAGCCCACTAGCGGGTCCGTCCTACGAGCAGTACTTC

J: TRBJ1-2
size: NA
D: NA
V: TRBV4-3
length: 16
CDR3: CASSQDLLSGNYGYTF
DNA: TGCGCCAGCAGCCAAGATTTGTTATCAGGGAACTATGGCTACACCTTC

J: TRBJ2-1
size: NA
D: TRBD2
V: TRBV5-5
length: 15
CDR3: CASSLGLAATNEQFF
DNA: TGTGCCAGCAGCTTGGGACTAGCGGCTACCAATGAGCAGTTCTTC

J: TRBJ2-7
size: once
D: TRBD1
V: TRBV30
length: 14
CDR3: CAWEPSGTGRKQYF
DNA: TGTGCCTGGGAACCATCCGGGACAGGGCGTAAGCAGTACTTC

J: TRBJ2-3
size: NA
D: TRBD1
V: TRBV19
length: 17
CDR3: CASSTGQGVGIADTQYF
DNA: TGTGCCAGTAGTACCGGACAGGGAGTGGGAATTGCAGATACGCAGTATTTT

J: TRBJ1-2
size: NA
D: TRBD1
V: TRBV3-1/TRBV3-2
length: 13
CDR3: CASSLQGNYGYTF
DNA: TGTGCCAGCAGCTTACAGGGGAACTATGGCTACACCTTC

J: TRBJ1-1
size: NA
D: NA
V: TRBV29-1
length: 12
CDR3: CSVDRGNTEAFF
DNA: TGCAGCGTTGACAGGGGGAACACTGAAGCTTTCTTT

J: TRBJ1-2
size: NA
D: NA
V: TRBV7-2
length: 14
CDR3: CASSLNRDVSDRTF
DNA: TGTGCCAGCAGCTTGAACCGGGACGTATCGGACAGAACCTTC

J: TRBJ2-7
size: NA
D: TRBD2
V: TRBV5-1
length: 17
CDR3: CASSGGLAGDNFYEQYF
DNA: TGCGCCAGCAGCGGGGGACTAGCGGGAGATAATTTCTACGAGCAGTACTTC

J: TRBJ1-6
size: NA
D: NA
V: TRBV27
length: 14
CDR3: CASSSGSYNSPLHF
DNA: TGTGCCAGCAGTTCCGGCTCCTATAATTCACCCCTCCACTTT

J: TRBJ1-1
size: NA
D: TRBD1
V: TRBV18
length: 14
CDR3: CASAMGQKNTEAFF
DNA: TGTGCCAGTGCCATGGGACAGAAGAACACTGAAGCTTTCTTT

J: TRBJ2-7
size: NA
D: TRBD2
V: TRBV19
length: 13
CDR3: CASTGTSGNEQYF
DNA: TGTGCCAGCACCGGGACTAGCGGGAATGAGCAGTACTTC

J: TRBJ1-5
size: NA
D: NA
V: TRBV4-3
length: 13
CDR3: CASSQTRRQPQHF
DNA: TGCGCCAGCAGCCAGACTAGGAGGCAGCCCCAGCATTTT

J: TRBJ2-7
size: NA
D: TRBD2
V: TRBV7-2
length: 15
CDR3: CASSLSAGGPYEQYF
DNA: TGTGCCAGCAGCTTATCGGCGGGGGGGCCCTACGAGCAGTACTTC

J: TRBJ1-1
size: NA
D: NA
V: TRBV28
length: 13
CDR3: CASSADWNTEAFF
DNA: TGTGCCAGCAGTGCGGACTGGAACACTGAAGCTTTCTTT

J: TRBJ1-2
size: NA
D: TRBD1
V: TRBV4-1
length: 15
CDR3: CASSQALGQYYGYTF
DNA: TGCGCCAGCAGCCAAGCCCTGGGACAGTACTATGGCTACACCTTC

J: TRBJ2-1
size: NA
D: NA
V: TRBV11-2
length: 17
CDR3: CASSFPGRARGHNEQFF
DNA: TGTGCCAGCAGCTTCCCCGGTCGGGCCAGGGGCCACAATGAGCAGTTCTTC

J: TRBJ2-1
size: NA
D: TRBD2
V: TRBV4-1
length: 17
CDR3: CASSQDKREGLYNEQFF
DNA: TGCGCCAGCAGCCAAGACAAACGGGAGGGCCTGTACAATGAGCAGTTCTTC

J: TRBJ2-7
size: few
D: TRBD1
V: TRBV7-3
length: 13
CDR3: CASSFARGYEQYF
DNA: TGTGCCAGCAGCTTCGCCAGGGGGTACGAGCAGTACTTC

J: TRBJ1-1
size: NA
D: NA
V: TRBV9
length: 14
CDR3: CASSVDWGVTEAFF
DNA: TGTGCCAGCAGCGTAGATTGGGGGGTCACTGAAGCTTTCTTT

J: TRBJ1-5
size: NA
D: NA
V: TRBV18
length: 14
CDR3: CASSPRAGDQPQHF
DNA: TGTGCCAGCTCACCACGGGCAGGGGATCAGCCCCAGCATTTT

J: TRBJ2-1
size: few
D: TRBD1
V: TRBV11-2
length: 15
CDR3: CASSQDRGRGNEQFF
DNA: TGTGCCAGCAGTCAGGACAGGGGGCGCGGGAATGAGCAGTTCTTC

J: TRBJ2-2
size: NA
D: NA
V: TRBV9
length: 14
CDR3: CASSVSGFPGELFF
DNA: TGTGCCAGCAGCGTCTCGGGATTCCCCGGGGAGCTGTTTTTT

J: TRBJ2-3
size: NA
D: TRBD2
V: TRBV6-5
length: 15
CDR3: CASKELAGPMGTQYF
DNA: TGTGCCAGCAAGGAACTAGCGGGGCCGATGGGTACGCAGTATTTT

J: TRBJ2-2
size: NA
D: NA
V: TRBV19
length: 14
CDR3: CASSYSGNTGELFF
DNA: TGTGCCAGTAGTTACAGCGGTAACACCGGGGAGCTGTTTTTT